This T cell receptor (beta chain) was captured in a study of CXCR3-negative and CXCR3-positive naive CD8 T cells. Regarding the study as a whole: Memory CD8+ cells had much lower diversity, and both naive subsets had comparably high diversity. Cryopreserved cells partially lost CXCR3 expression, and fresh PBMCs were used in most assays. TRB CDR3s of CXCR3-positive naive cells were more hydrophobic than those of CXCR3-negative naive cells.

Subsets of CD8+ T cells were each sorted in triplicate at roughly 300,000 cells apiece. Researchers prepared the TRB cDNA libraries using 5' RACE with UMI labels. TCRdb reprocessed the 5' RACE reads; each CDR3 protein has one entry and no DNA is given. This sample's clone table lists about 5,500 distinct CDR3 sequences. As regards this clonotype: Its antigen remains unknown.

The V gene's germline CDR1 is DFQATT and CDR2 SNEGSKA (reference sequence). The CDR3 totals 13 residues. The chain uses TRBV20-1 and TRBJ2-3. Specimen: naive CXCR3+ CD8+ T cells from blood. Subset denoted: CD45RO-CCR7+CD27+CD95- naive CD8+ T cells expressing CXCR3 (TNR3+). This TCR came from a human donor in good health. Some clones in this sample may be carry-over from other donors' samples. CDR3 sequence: CSARGWATDTQYF.